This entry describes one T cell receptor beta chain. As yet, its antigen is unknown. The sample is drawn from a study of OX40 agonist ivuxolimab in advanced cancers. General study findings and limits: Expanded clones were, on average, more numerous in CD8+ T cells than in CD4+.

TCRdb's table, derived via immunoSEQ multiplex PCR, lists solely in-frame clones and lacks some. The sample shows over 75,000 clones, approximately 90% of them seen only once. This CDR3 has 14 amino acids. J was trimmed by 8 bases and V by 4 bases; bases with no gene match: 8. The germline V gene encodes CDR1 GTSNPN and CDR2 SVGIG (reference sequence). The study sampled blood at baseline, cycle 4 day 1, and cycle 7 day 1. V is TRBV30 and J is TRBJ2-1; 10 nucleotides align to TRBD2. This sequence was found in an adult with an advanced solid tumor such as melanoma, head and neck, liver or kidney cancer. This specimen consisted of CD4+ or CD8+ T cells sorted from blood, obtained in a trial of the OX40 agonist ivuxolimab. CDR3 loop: CAWKWASGSYEQFF. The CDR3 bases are TGTGCCTGGAAATGGGCTAGCGGGAGTTATGAGCAGTTCTTC.